This T cell receptor (beta chain) was sequenced in a study of blood T cell repertoires in COVID-19. Looking at the study overall: From T cells, B-cell-depleted T cells, or PBMCs came the material, which was cDNA or gDNA.

Produced via immunoSEQ multiplex PCR; TCRdb's table is partial and in-frame only. The repertoire holds approximately 200,000 clones, with almost 85% as singletons. Germline V gene data show CDR1 as MNHNY and CDR2 as SVGAGI (reference sequence). The length of the CDR3 is 15 residues. V lost 5 bases to trimming and J lost 8 bases, with 18 bases between them. Sequencing input: peripheral blood. The receptor comes from a human donor with acute or convalescent COVID-19. The donor label of this sample is uncertain. This chain connects TRBV6-6 to TRBJ1-4; D might be TRBD1 (6 bases). The CDR3 here is CASSLAGAVGEKLFF. CDR3 DNA: TGTGCCAGCAGTCTAGCAGGGGCAGTCGGAGAAAAACTGTTTTTT.